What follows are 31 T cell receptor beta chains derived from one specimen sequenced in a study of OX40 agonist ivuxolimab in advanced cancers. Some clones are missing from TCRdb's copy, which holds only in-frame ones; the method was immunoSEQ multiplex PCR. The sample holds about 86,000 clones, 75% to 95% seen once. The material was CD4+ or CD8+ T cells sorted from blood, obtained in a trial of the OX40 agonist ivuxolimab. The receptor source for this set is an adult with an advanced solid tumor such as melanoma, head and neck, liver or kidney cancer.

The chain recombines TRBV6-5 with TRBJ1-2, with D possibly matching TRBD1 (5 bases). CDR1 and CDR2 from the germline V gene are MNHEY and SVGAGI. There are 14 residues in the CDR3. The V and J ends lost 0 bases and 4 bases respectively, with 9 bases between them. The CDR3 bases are TGTGCCAGCAGTTACTCATCCGGGGCCTATGGCTACACCTTC. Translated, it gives CASSYSSGAYGYTF.

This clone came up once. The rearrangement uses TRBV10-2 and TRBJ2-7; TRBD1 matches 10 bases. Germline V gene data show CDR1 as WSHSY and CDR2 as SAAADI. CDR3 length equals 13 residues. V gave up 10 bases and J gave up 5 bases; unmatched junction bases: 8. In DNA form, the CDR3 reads TGCGCCACCCGGACAGGGGGAAGAGACGAGCAGTACTTC. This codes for CATRTGGRDEQYF.

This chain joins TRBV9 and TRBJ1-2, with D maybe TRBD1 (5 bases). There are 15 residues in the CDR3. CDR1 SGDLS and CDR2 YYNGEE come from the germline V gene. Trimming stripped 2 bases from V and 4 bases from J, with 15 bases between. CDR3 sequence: CASSVGAVGIYGYTF. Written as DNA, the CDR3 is TGTGCCAGCAGCGTTGGGGCCGTGGGAATCTATGGCTACACCTTC.

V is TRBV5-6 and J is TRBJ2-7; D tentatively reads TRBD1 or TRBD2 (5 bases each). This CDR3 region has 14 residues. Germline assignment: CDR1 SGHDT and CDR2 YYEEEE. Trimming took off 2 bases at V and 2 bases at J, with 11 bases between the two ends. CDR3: CASSFTPGPYEQYF. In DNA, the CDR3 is TGTGCCAGCAGCTTCACCCCGGGACCCTACGAGCAGTACTTC.

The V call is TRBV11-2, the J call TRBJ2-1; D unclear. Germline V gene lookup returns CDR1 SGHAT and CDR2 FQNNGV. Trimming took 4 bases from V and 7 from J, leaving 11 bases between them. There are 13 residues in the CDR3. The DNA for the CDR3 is TGTGCCAGCAGCTCCCTTATAGGGAATGAGCAGTTCTTC. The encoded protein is CASSSLIGNEQFF. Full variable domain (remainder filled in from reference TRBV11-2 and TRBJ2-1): EAGVAQSPRYKIIEKRQSVAFWCNPISGHATLYWYQQILGQGPKLLIQFQNNGVVDDSQLPKDRFSAERLKGVDSTLKIQPAKLEDSAVYLCASSSLIGNEQFFGPGTRLTVL.

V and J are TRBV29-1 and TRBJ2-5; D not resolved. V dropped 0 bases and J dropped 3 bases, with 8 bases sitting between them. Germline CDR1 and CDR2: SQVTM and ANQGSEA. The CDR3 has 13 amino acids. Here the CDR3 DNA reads TGCAGCGTTGAAGAGTACACAGAAGAGACCCAGTACTTC. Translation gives CSVEEYTEETQYF.

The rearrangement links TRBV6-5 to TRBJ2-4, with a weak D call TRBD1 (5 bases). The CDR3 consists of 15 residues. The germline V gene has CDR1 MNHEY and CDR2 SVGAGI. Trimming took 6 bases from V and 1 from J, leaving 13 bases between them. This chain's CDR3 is CASSLSGPAKNIQYF. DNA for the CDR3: TGTGCCAGCAGCCTATCAGGGCCGGCCAAAAACATTCAGTACTTC.

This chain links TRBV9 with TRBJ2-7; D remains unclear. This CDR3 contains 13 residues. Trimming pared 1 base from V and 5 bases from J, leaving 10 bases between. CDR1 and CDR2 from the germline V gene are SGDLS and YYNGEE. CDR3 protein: CASSVQVFDEQYF. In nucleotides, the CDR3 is TGTGCCAGCAGCGTACAGGTTTTCGACGAGCAGTACTTC. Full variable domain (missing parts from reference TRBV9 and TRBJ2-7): DSGVTQTPKHLITATGQRVTLRCSPRSGDLSVYWYQQSLDQGLQFLIQYYNGEERAKGNILERFSAQQFPDLHSELNLSSLELGDSALYFCASSVQVFDEQYFGPGTRLTVT.

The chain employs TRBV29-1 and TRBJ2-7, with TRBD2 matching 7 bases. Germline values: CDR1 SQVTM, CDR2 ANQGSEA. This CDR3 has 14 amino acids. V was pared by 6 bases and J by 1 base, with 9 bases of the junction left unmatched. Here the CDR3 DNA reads TGCAGCGTAAAGTGGGAGGGAGGGTCCTACGAGCAGTACTTC. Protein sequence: CSVKWEGGSYEQYF.

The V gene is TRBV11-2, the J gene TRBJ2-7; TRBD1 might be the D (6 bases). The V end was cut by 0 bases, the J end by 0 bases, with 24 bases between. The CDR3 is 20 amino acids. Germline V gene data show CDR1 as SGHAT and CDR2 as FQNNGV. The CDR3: CASSLDPWETTGSGSYEQYF. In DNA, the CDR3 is TGTGCCAGCAGCTTAGACCCTTGGGAAACGACAGGATCGGGCTCCTACGAGCAGTACTTC.

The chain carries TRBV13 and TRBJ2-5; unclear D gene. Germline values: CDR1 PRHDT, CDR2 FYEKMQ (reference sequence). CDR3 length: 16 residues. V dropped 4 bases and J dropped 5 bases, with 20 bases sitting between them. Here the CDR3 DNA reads TGTGCCAGCAGCTATTACTCCCCCGACGGCCGGGAGACCCAGTACTTC. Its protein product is CASSYYSPDGRETQYF. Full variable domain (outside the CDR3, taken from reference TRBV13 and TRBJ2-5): AAGVIQSPRHLIKEKRETATLKCYPIPRHDTVYWYQQGPGQDPQFLISFYEKMQSDKGSIPDRFSAQQFSDYHSELNMSSLELGDSALYFCASSYYSPDGRETQYFGPGTRLLVL.

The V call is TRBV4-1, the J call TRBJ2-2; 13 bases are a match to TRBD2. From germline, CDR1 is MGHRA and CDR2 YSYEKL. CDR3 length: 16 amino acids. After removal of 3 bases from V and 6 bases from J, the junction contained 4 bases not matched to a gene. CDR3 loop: CASSHKTSGRAGELFF. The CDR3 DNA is TGCGCCAGCAGCCATAAAACTAGCGGGAGGGCCGGGGAGCTGTTTTTT.

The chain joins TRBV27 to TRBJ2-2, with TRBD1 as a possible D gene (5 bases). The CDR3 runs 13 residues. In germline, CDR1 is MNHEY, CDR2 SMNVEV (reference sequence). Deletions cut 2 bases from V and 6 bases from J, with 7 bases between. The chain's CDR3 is CASSLGQSGELFF. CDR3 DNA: TGTGCCAGCAGTTTAGGACAATCCGGGGAGCTGTTTTTT.

DNA for the CDR3: TGTGCCAGCAGTTTATTGGCTAGCGGGACTCCTTACGAGCAGTACTTC. This translates into CASSLLASGTPYEQYF. This chain connects TRBV27 to TRBJ2-7; TRBD2 matches 9 bases. The CDR3 is 16 residues long. J was trimmed by 4 bases and V by 1 base; bases with no gene match: 8. Germline CDR1 and CDR2: MNHEY and SMNVEV (reference sequence).

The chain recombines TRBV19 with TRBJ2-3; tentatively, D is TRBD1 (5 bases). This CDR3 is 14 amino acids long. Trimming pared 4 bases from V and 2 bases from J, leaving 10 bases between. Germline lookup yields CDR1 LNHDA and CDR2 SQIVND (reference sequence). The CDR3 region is CASSTQDNTDTQYF. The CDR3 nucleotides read TGTGCCAGTAGTACACAGGATAACACAGATACGCAGTATTTT.

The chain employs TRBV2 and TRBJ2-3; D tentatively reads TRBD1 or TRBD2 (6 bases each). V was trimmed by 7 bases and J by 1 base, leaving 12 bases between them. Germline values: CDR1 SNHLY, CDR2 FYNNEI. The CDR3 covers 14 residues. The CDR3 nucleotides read TGTGCCAGCATGAGGGGGGTGGGCACAGATACGCAGTATTTT. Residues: CASMRGVGTDTQYF.

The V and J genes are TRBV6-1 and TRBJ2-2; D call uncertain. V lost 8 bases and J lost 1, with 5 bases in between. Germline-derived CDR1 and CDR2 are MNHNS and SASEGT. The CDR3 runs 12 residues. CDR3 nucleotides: TGTGCCAGCCTGTGGAACACCGGGGAGCTGTTTTTT. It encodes CASLWNTGELFF.

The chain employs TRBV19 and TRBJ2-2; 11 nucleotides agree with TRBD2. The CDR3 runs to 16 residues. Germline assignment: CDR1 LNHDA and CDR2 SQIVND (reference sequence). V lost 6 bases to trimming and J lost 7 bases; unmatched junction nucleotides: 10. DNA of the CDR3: TGTGCCAGTAGAACCGTAGCGGGAGGGCCGTTCGGGGAGCTGTTTTTT. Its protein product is CASRTVAGGPFGELFF.

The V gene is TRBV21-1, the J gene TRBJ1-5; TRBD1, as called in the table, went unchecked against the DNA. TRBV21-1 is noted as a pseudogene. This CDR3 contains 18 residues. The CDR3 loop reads CASSKGGRQGACNQPQHF. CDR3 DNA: TGTGCCAGCAGCAAAGGGGGGAGACAGGGGGCTTGCAATCAGCCCCAGCATTTT.

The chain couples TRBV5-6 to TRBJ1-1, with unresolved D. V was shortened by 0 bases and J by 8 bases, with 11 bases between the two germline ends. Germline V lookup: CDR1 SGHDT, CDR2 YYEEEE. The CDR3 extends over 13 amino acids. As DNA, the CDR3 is TGTGCCAGCAGCTTGGGTTCAGGTCTCGAAGCTTTCTTT. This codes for CASSLGSGLEAFF.

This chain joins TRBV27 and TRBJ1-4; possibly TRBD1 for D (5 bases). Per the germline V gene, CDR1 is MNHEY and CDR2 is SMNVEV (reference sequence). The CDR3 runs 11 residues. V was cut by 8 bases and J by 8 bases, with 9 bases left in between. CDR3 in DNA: TGTGCCAGCTCCGGGGGGGAAAAACTGTTTTTT. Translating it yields CASSGGEKLFF. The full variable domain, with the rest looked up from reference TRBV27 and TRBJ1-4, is EAQVTQNPRYLITVTGKKLTVTCSQNMNHEYMSWYRQDPGLGLRQIYYSMNVEVTDKGDVPEGYKVSRKEKRNFPLILESPSPNQTSLYFCASSGGEKLFFGSGTQLSVL.

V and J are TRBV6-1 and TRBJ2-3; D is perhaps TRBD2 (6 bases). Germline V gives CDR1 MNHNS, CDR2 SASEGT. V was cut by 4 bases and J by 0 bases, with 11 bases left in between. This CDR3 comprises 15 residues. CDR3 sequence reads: CASSVGSGSTDTQYF. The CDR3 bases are TGTGCCAGCAGTGTTGGTAGCGGAAGCACAGATACGCAGTATTTT.

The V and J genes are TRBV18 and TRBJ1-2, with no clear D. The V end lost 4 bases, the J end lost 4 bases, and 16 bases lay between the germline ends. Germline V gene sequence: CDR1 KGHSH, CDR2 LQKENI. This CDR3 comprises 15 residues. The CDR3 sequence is CASSRQDGRAYGYTF. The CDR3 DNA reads TGTGCCAGCTCACGCCAGGACGGGCGAGCCTATGGCTACACCTTC.

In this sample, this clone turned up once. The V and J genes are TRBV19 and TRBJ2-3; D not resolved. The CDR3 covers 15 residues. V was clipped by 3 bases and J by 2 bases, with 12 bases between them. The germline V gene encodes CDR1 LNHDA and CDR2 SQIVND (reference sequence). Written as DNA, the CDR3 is TGTGCCAGTAGTATCGTGTCCCGTGACACAGATACGCAGTATTTT. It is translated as CASSIVSRDTDTQYF.

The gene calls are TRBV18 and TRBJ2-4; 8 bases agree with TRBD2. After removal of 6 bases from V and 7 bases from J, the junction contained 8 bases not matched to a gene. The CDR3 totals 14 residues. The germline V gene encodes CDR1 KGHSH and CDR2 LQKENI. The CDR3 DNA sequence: TGTGCCAGCTCCCCCGGGAGGGCCGGGAACATTCAGTACTTC. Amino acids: CASSPGRAGNIQYF.

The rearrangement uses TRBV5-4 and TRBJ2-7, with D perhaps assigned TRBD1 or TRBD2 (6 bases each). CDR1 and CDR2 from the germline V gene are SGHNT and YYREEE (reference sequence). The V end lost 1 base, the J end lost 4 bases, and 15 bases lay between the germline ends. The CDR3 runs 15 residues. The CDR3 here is CASSLPGDTMYEQYF. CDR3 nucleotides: TGTGCCAGCAGCTTGCCGGGGGACACAATGTACGAGCAGTACTTC.

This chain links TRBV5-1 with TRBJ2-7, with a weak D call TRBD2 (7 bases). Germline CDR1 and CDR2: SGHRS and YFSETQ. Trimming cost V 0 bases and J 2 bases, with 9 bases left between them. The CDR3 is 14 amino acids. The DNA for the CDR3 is TGCGCCAGCAGCTTGGCGCGGGGGCCCTACGAGCAGTACTTC. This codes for CASSLARGPYEQYF.

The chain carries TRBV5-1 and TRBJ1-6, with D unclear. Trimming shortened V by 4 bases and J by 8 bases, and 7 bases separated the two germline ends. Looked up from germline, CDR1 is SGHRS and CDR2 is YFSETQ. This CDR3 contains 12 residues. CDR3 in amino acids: CASSPGDSPLHF. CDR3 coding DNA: TGCGCCAGCAGCCCGGGTGATTCACCCCTCCACTTT. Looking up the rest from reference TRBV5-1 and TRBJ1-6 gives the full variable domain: KAGVTQTPRYLIKTRGQQVTLSCSPISGHRSVSWYQQTPGQGLQFLFEYFSETQRNKGNFPGRFSGRQFSNSRSEMNVSTLELGDSALYLCASSPGDSPLHFGNGTRLTVT.

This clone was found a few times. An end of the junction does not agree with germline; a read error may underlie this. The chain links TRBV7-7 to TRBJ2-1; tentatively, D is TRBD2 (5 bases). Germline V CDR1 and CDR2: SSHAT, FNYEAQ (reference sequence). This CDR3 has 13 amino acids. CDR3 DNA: TGTGCTAGCAGCTTAGCGATGGACCGAGAGCAGTTCTTC. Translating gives CASSLAMDREQFF. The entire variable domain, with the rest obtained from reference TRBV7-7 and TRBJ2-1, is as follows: GAGVSQSPRYKVTKRGQDVTLRCDPISSHATLYWYQQALGQGPEFLTYFNYEAQPDKSGLPSDRFSAERPEGSISTLTIQRTEQRDSAMYRCASSLAMDREQFFGPGTRLTVL.

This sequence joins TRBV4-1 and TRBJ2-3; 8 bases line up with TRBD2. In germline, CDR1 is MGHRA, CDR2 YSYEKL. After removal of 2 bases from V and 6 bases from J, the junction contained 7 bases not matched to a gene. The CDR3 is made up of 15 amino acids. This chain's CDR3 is CASSQRRREDDTQYF. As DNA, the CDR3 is TGCGCCAGCAGCCAACGGCGGCGGGAGGACGATACGCAGTATTTT.

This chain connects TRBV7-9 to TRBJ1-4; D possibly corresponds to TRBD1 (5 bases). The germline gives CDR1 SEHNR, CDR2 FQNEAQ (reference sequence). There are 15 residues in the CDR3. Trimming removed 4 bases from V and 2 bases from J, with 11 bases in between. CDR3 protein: CASSSSGRTNEKLFF. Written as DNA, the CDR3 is TGTGCCAGCAGCTCTTCAGGGAGGACTAATGAAAAACTGTTTTTT.